One T cell receptor (beta chain) is described in this entry. This specimen belongs to a study of control samples from healthy donors and cancer patients. V dropped 3 bases and J dropped 16 bases, with 13 bases sitting between them. This CDR3 has 11 residues. CDR1 SGHTA and CDR2 FQGNSA come from the germline V gene. This table comes from immunoSEQ multiplex PCR, and its TCRdb copy is limited to in-frame clones, with some not included. The sample records 150,000 to 200,000 clones, 94% being singletons. This receptor was taken from a woman under 30 in good health. Material for sequencing was blood. This chain uses TRBV7-2 with TRBJ2-1; D is uncertain. This CDR3 reads CASSLNGPLFF. The CDR3 DNA sequence: TGTGCCAGCAGCTTGAACGGGCCCTTATTCTTC.